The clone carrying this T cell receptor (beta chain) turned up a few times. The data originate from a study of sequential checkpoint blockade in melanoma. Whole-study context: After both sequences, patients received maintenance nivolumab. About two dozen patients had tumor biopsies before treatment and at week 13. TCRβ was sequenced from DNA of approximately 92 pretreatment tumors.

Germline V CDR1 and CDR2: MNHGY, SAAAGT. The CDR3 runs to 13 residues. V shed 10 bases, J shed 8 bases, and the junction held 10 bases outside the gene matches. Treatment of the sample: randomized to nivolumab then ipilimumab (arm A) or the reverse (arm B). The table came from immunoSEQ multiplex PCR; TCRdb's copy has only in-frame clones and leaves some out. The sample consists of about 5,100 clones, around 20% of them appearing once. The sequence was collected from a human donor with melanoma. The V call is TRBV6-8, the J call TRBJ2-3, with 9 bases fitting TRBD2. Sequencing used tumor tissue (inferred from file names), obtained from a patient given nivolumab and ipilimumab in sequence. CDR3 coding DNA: TGTGCCATCCAGGCGGGGGGGCGGGCTACGCAGTATTTT. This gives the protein CAIQAGGRATQYF.